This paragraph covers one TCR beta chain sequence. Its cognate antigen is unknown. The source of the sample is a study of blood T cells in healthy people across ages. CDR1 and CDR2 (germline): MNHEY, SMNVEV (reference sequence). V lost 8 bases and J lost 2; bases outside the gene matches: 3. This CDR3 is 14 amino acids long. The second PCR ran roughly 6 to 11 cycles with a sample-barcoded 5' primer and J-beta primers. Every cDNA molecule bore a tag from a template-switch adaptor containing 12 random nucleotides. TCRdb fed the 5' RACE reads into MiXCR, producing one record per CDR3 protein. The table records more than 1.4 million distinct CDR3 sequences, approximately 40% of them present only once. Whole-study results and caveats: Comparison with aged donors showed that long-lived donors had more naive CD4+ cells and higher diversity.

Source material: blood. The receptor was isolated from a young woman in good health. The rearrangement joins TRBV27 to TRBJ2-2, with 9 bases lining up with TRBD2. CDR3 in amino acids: CASPLAGNTGELFF. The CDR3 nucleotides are TGTGCCAGCCCCCTAGCGGGAAACACCGGGGAGCTGTTTTTT.